This record looks at one T cell receptor (beta chain) sequence and its context. This CDR3 comprises 16 residues. Germline V gene data show CDR1 as SGHVS and CDR2 as FNYEAQ. V was clipped by 1 base and J by 0 bases; unmatched bases: 3. Profiled with immunoSEQ multiplex PCR; TCRdb holds only in-frame clones, not every one. The sample consists of under 80,000 clones, roughly 88% of them appearing once. This sample is drawn from a study of OX40 agonist ivuxolimab in advanced cancers. Across the study: Three patients showed partial responses: one hepatocellular carcinoma and two cutaneous melanoma cases.

The chain combines TRBV7-6 with TRBJ2-3, with 8 bases matching TRBD1. The receptor's source is an adult with an advanced solid tumor such as melanoma, head and neck, liver or kidney cancer. The specimen comprised CD4+ or CD8+ T cells sorted from blood, sampled in a trial of the OX40 agonist ivuxolimab. The CDR3 reads CASSLGTGQSTDTQYF. The CDR3 DNA follows: TGTGCCAGCAGCTTAGGGACAGGGCAGAGCACAGATACGCAGTATTTT.